These T cell receptor beta chains were read from a single sample in a study of blood T cell repertoires in COVID-19. Data came from immunoSEQ multiplex PCR; TCRdb stores just in-frame clones and leaves some out. The sample carries roughly 200,000 clones, about 80% recorded once. Sequenced: peripheral blood. The receptors were sampled from a man in his forties or fifties with active or convalescent COVID-19. Each CDR3 is given with its conserved first and last residue. The order of the fields is J gene, V gene, D gene, clone size, CDR3 DNA, CDR3 protein. The D gene is left open where the match is weak. The size field is filled for only some rows; it gives once, few, many or a size class.

>TRBJ2-7|TRBV6-5|-|-
TGTGCCAGCGGCCTCCCCCACGAGCAGTACTTC
CASGLPHEQYF
>TRBJ1-6|TRBV11-2|TRBD1|-
TGTGCCAGCAGTGCAGGGGGCTCCTATAATTCACCCCTCCACTTT
CASSAGGSYNSPLHF
>TRBJ2-1|TRBV11-2|-|-
TGTGCCAGCACCGGGACATTCTACAATGAGCAGTTCTTC
CASTGTFYNEQFF
>TRBJ1-1|TRBV6-5|-|-
TGTGCCAGCAGTTATCATGTGAACACTGAAGCTTTCTTT
CASSYHVNTEAFF
>TRBJ2-7|TRBV11-2|-|-
TGTGCCAGCAGCCTCCAGAGGGGGTCCTACGAGCAGTACTTC
CASSLQRGSYEQYF
>TRBJ2-7|TRBV30|TRBD1|once
TGTGCCTGGAAGGGGACAGGGGGCGAGCAGTACTTC
CAWKGTGGEQYF
>TRBJ2-7|TRBV5-4|-|-
TGTGCCAGCAGCTTAGGGCAGGGTGGTTACGAGCAGTACTTC
CASSLGQGGYEQYF
>TRBJ1-2|TRBV7-9|-|-
TGTGCCAGCAGCTTGGCAGGGGCGGGTGAGGGCTACACCTTC
CASSLAGAGEGYTF
>TRBJ1-2|TRBV27|TRBD1|-
TGTGCCAGCAGTTCCCGCCCAGGACAGGGTATATCGTTCGATGGCTACACCTTC
CASSSRPGQGISFDGYTF
>TRBJ1-4|TRBV7-9|TRBD1|-
TGTGCCAGCAGCTCCGACAGGGGATCCGGGGAAAAACTGTTTTTT
CASSSDRGSGEKLFF
>TRBJ1-1|TRBV5-1|-|-
TGCGCCAGCAGCGAGTCCATGAACACTGAAGCTTTCTTT
CASSESMNTEAFF
>TRBJ1-2|TRBV6-5|-|-
TGTGCCAGCAGCCGAGGGCGGGGGTATGGCTACACCTTC
CASSRGRGYGYTF
>TRBJ2-7|TRBV3-1/TRBV3-2|-|-
TGTGCCAGCAGCCTTTTCAGTGGCGAGCAGTACTTC
CASSLFSGEQYF
>TRBJ1-4|TRBV5-1|TRBD1|-
TGCGCCAGCAGCCAGACAGGGGGCGGAACTAATGAAAAACTGTTTTTT
CASSQTGGGTNEKLFF
>TRBJ2-2|TRBV29-1|TRBD1|-
TGCAGCGTTGTCAAGCCGGGACAGGCCACCGGGGAGCTGTTTTTT
CSVVKPGQATGELFF
>TRBJ2-3|TRBV7-6|-|-
TGTGCCAGCACTCAGGGAAGACAGTCAGATACGCAGTATTTT
CASTQGRQSDTQYF
>TRBJ1-1|TRBV6-4|-|-
TGTGCCAGCAGTGCTAGTACGAACACTGAAGCTTTCTTT
CASSASTNTEAFF
>TRBJ2-7|TRBV18|TRBD1|-
TGTGCCAGCTCACCAGGGACAGGAGGAGACGAGCAGTACTTC
CASSPGTGGDEQYF
>TRBJ1-2|TRBV12-3/TRBV12-4|TRBD1|-
TGTGCCAGCAGTCAGGGGGCCTATGGCTACACCTTC
CASSQGAYGYTF
>TRBJ1-3|TRBV7-2|TRBD1|-
TGTGCCAGCAGCCTTCGAGACAGGGGCACTGGAAACACCATATATTTT
CASSLRDRGTGNTIYF
>TRBJ1-2|TRBV9|-|-
TGTGCCAGCAGCGTAGCTGGTCTCGGCTATGGCTACACCTTC
CASSVAGLGYGYTF
>TRBJ2-2|TRBV5-4|TRBD1|-
TGTGCCAGCAGCCAGGGACAGGGTGAGGGCACCGGGGAGCTGTTTTTT
CASSQGQGEGTGELFF
>TRBJ1-6|TRBV7-9|-|-
TGTGCCAGCAGCCACGGGACGGGGGGCTCACCCCTCCACTTT
CASSHGTGGSPLHF
>TRBJ1-1|TRBV27|-|-
TGTGCCAGCAGTTTATACGGACAGACCAACACTGAAGCTTTCTTT
CASSLYGQTNTEAFF
>TRBJ1-6|TRBV6-2/TRBV6-3|-|-
TGTGCCAGCAGTTACGGGGCGGGGGCCAATTCACCCCTCCACTTT
CASSYGAGANSPLHF
>TRBJ1-1|TRBV9|-|-
TGTGCCAGCAGCGTAGTATCAGGGCTGAACACTGAAGCTTTCTTT
CASSVVSGLNTEAFF
>TRBJ2-5|TRBV6-5|TRBD2|-
TGTGCCAGCAGTTACTCGAAGCGGGGGGGCCGGGAGACCCAGTACTTC
CASSYSKRGGRETQYF
>TRBJ1-2|TRBV19|TRBD1|-
TGTGCCAGTAGTATATCACAGGGGAGTGGCTACACCTTC
CASSISQGSGYTF
>TRBJ1-2|TRBV12-3/TRBV12-4|-|-
TGTGCCAGCAGTTTCCAGAACTATGGCTACACCTTC
CASSFQNYGYTF
>TRBJ2-2|TRBV19|-|-
TGTGCCAGTACACTAGCAGGAACCGGGGAGCTGTTTTTT
CASTLAGTGELFF
>TRBJ1-3|TRBV19|-|once
TGTGCCAGTAGTATAGAGAGCTCTGGAAACACCATATATTTT
CASSIESSGNTIYF
>TRBJ2-1|TRBV15|TRBD2|-
TGTGCCACCAGCAGAGATTACCGGGGGGATGAGCAGTTCTTC
CATSRDYRGDEQFF
>TRBJ2-3|TRBV2|-|-
TGTGCCAGCAGTCTGAGCACAGATACGCAGTATTTT
CASSLSTDTQYF
>TRBJ2-7|TRBV5-1|-|-
TGCGCCAGCAGCTTGGCCAGCTTAGGACAGACCTACGAGCAGTACTTC
CASSLASLGQTYEQYF
>TRBJ1-5|TRBV7-2|TRBD1|-
TGTGCCAGCAGCTTAGACGGACAGGGTGGGCCCCAGCATTTT
CASSLDGQGGPQHF
>TRBJ1-1|TRBV30|-|-
TGTGCCTGGAGTCCCCTTGGAGGGTTTTACGACACTGAAGCTTTCTTT
CAWSPLGGFYDTEAFF
>TRBJ1-1|TRBV20-1|-|-
TGCAGTGCTAGAGGAGTGGCTGAAGCTTTCTTT
CSARGVAEAFF
>TRBJ1-1|TRBV5-6|-|once
TGTGCCAGCAGCTTTACGGGCAGGGGCACTGAAGCTTTCTTT
CASSFTGRGTEAFF
>TRBJ2-3|TRBV18|TRBD1|-
TGTGCCAGCTCACCCCCGGACAGGGGGCCAGCAGATACGCAGTATTTT
CASSPPDRGPADTQYF
>TRBJ2-3|TRBV7-3|-|-
TGTGCCAGCAGCCGGGGGAGCACAGATACGCAGTATTTT
CASSRGSTDTQYF
>TRBJ1-3|TRBV19|-|once
TGTGCCAGTAGTCGTCCCGGGACAGGAAACACCATATATTTT
CASSRPGTGNTIYF
>TRBJ2-5|TRBV19|-|-
TGTGCCAGTAGTATAGGTGGGGGCTTTCGGGAGACCCAGTACTTC
CASSIGGGFRETQYF
>TRBJ1-5|TRBV30|-|once
TGTGCCTGGTCGAGGCCCGGAGCAGCCAACAATCAGCCCCAGCATTTT
CAWSRPGAANNQPQHF
>TRBJ1-2|TRBV28|TRBD1|-
TGTGCCAGCAGCGTGACAGGGGGCGACTATGGCTACACCTTC
CASSVTGGDYGYTF
>TRBJ1-2|TRBV1|-|-
TGCACCAGCAGCCAAGCGACAGGGGCTGGCTACACCTTC
CTSSQATGAGYTF
>TRBJ1-1|TRBV5-1|-|-
TGCGCCAGCAATAGGATGAGGGGCAGGGGGAACACTGAAGCTTTCTTT
CASNRMRGRGNTEAFF
>TRBJ2-3|TRBV30|-|-
TGTGCCTGGGTGTCATATCGGGGAGGCACAGATACGCAGTATTTT
CAWVSYRGGTDTQYF
>TRBJ2-3|TRBV15|TRBD2|-
TGTGCCACCAGCACCGGACTAGCGGGGGTTGGCCGGAGCACAGATACGCAGTATTTT
CATSTGLAGVGRSTDTQYF
>TRBJ2-3|TRBV5-5|TRBD2|-
TGTGCCAGCAGCTTGTTGGTAGCGGGGGGCACAGATACGCAGTATTTT
CASSLLVAGGTDTQYF
>TRBJ1-5|TRBV28|TRBD1|-
TGTGCCAGCAGTTTAGGGACAGTTTATAGCAATCAGCCCCAGCATTTT
CASSLGTVYSNQPQHF
>TRBJ1-2|TRBV10-3|TRBD1|-
TGTGCCATCAGTGGACAGGGTGATTATGGCTACACCTTC
CAISGQGDYGYTF
>TRBJ1-1|TRBV6-5|-|-
TGTGCCAGCAGTAGGGGGACGGGCACTGAAGCTTTCTTT
CASSRGTGTEAFF